This entry lists 23 T cell receptor beta chains sequenced from one sample in a study of Graves' ophthalmopathy and Graves' hyperthyroidism. The authors amplified TCR beta CDR3 regions, and they did so from RNA transcripts for repertoire sequencing. A first-round RT-PCR used HTBI primers, followed by a second-round multiplex PCR. TCRdb ran MiXCR on the multiplex PCR reads and lists one entry per CDR3 protein. The data contain about 480,000 distinct CDR3 sequences, around 15% of them seen just once; the ten biggest clones take up approximately 9.8%. The sequenced sample was blood. Every receptor here comes from a woman aged 25-40 years with Graves' ophthalmopathy.

The rearrangement links TRBV20-1 to TRBJ1-5; the match to TRBD1 covers 11 bases. This CDR3 region has 15 residues. Germline values: CDR1 DFQATT, CDR2 SNEGSKA (reference sequence). The V segment lost 4 bases and the J segment 7 bases; nucleotides outside the gene matches: 9. CDR3 sequence (DNA): TGCAGTGCTACCGGGGGACAGGGGGAATCCCAGCCCCAGCATTTT. It yields the protein CSATGGQGESQPQHF.

This clonotype has a count of ten or more. The chain uses TRBV7-2 and TRBJ2-5; D is unclear. This CDR3 contains 12 residues. Germline loops: CDR1 SGHTA, CDR2 FQGNSA. Trimming left V 5 bases short and J 5 bases short, with 9 bases between. The CDR3 loop is CASSQNGETQYF. The DNA of the CDR3 is TGTGCCAGCAGCCAGAATGGGGAGACCCAGTACTTC.

In this sample, this clonotype turned up many times. In DNA, the CDR3 is TGTGCCACCAGCAAGCGCCCCAGGGGGAGAGCGGGAGAGACCCAGTACTTC. Protein: CATSKRPRGRAGETQYF. The chain couples TRBV15 to TRBJ2-5, with D possibly matching TRBD1 (7 bases). CDR1 LNHNV and CDR2 YYDKDF come from the germline V gene (reference sequence). The V end lost 4 bases, the J end lost 4 bases, and 22 bases lay between the germline ends. The CDR3 totals 17 residues.

This clonotype was observed many times. The chain has TRBV19 and TRBJ1-2; 8 nucleotides line up with TRBD1. Germline V gives CDR1 LNHDA, CDR2 SQIVND (reference sequence). There are 14 residues in the CDR3. J was trimmed by 7 bases and V by 7 bases; bases with no gene match: 11. CDR3 loop: CASTIPGQARGYTF. CDR3 DNA: TGTGCCAGTACCATACCGGGACAGGCCCGTGGCTACACCTTC.

At least ten counts were recorded for this clonotype. This chain uses TRBV6-1 with TRBJ1-1, with unresolved D. The CDR3 length is 15 residues. Trimming stripped 4 bases from V and 6 bases from J, with 18 bases between. Germline CDR1 is MNHNS and CDR2 is SASEGT. The CDR3 sequence is CASSVLPLRSAEAFF. CDR3 DNA: TGTGCCAGCAGTGTCCTACCGCTTAGATCGGCTGAAGCTTTCTTT.

This clonotype was seen at least ten times. The chain carries TRBV4-1 and TRBJ2-4, with 9 nucleotides matching TRBD2. The CDR3 has 19 residues. The germline V gene has CDR1 MGHRA and CDR2 YSYEKL. The ends lost 0 bases at V and 0 bases at J; junction bases unmatched: 9. For the CDR3, the DNA is TGCGCCAGCAGCCAAGATTCGCCTAGCGGGATGCTAGCCAAAAACATTCAGTACTTC. As protein: CASSQDSPSGMLAKNIQYF.

Only a few counts were recorded for this clonotype. The junction does not match germline at one end; this may be a read error. The V and J genes are TRBV5-1 and TRBJ1-1; D remains ambiguous. The CDR3 has 13 amino acids. Per germline, CDR1 SGHRS and CDR2 YFSETQ. CDR3 DNA sequence: TGCGCCAGCAGTTGGGGTCCGAACTCTGAAGCTTTCTTT. Translating gives CASSWGPNSEAFF.

The V and J genes are TRBV6-1 and TRBJ2-4; D is uncertain. Trimming pared 5 bases from V and 6 bases from J, leaving 8 bases between. CDR3 length: 12 amino acids. In germline, CDR1 is MNHNS, CDR2 SASEGT. The CDR3 loop reads CASSPKGNIQYF. The CDR3, as DNA: TGTGCCAGCAGTCCGAAGGGAAACATTCAGTACTTC.

This clonotype was picked up a small number of times. The chain links TRBV29-1 to TRBJ1-5, with D unresolved. The CDR3 spans 14 residues. Germline CDR1 and CDR2: SQVTM and ANQGSEA. V lost 4 bases to trimming and J lost 0 bases, with 10 bases between them. The DNA for the CDR3 is TGCAGCGTTGCGCTGTCTAATAGCAATCAGCCCCAGCATTTT. Protein product: CSVALSNSNQPQHF.

In this sample, this clonotype turned up many times. This chain uses TRBV28 with TRBJ1-1; D might be TRBD1 (6 bases). This CDR3 spans 12 amino acids. Germline lookup yields CDR1 MDHEN and CDR2 SYDVKM. The V end was cut by 7 bases, the J end by 5 bases, with 11 bases between. The CDR3 loop is CASIEGGTEAFF. CDR3 sequence (DNA): TGTGCCAGCATCGAGGGGGGAACTGAAGCTTTCTTT.

About this clonotype: A much larger clone sits a single nucleotide away, making a read error possible. The chain employs TRBV7-2 and TRBJ1-2, with D possibly TRBD1 on 5 matching bases. The CDR3 contains 13 residues. Trimming left V 1 base short and J 13 bases short, with 16 bases between. Germline V gene lookup returns CDR1 SGHTA and CDR2 FQGNSA. The CDR3 loop is CASSLVGERGRTF. CDR3 coding DNA: TGTGCCAGCAGCTTAGTGGGGGAAAGGGGCCGCACCTTC.

Many counts were recorded for this clonotype. CDR3 residues: CASSLAGVNSPLHF. The CDR3 region has the DNA TGTGCCAGCAGCTTAGCAGGGGTCAATTCACCCCTCCACTTT. The chain carries TRBV7-8 and TRBJ1-6; possible D gene TRBD1, 5 bases. This CDR3 is 14 amino acids long. Per germline, CDR1 SGHVS and CDR2 FQNEAQ. V dropped 0 bases and J dropped 7 bases, with 7 bases sitting between them.

This clonotype has ten or more counts. This chain uses TRBV7-3 with TRBJ2-2; D unresolved. V was pared by 7 bases and J by 3 bases, with 12 bases between. This CDR3 region has 14 residues. Germline V CDR1 and CDR2: SGHTA, FQGTGA. CDR3 in amino acids: CASTAHADTGELFF. CDR3 bases: TGTGCCAGCACCGCCCATGCTGACACCGGGGAGCTGTTTTTT.

In its sample, this clonotype was seen many times. The genes are TRBV20-1 and TRBJ1-3; no reliable D call. The CDR3 totals 12 residues. V shed 4 bases and J shed 3 bases, with 7 bases lying between them. Germline CDR1 and CDR2: DFQATT and SNEGSKA (reference sequence). The chain's CDR3 is CSATTDGNTIYF. CDR3 coding DNA: TGCAGTGCTACGACGGATGGAAACACCATATATTTT.

The V and J genes are TRBV7-9 and TRBJ2-2; 9 bases match TRBD2. The germline V gene encodes CDR1 SEHNR and CDR2 FQNEAQ (reference sequence). The CDR3 contains 15 residues. V was clipped by 5 bases and J by 5 bases; unmatched bases: 6. This CDR3 is CASSRGGAVTGELFF. DNA for the CDR3: TGTGCCAGCAGCCGCGGGGGGGCCGTAACCGGGGAGCTGTTTTTT.

In this sample, this clonotype turned up a few times. The chain links TRBV9 to TRBJ1-1; D remains unclear. This CDR3 region has 15 residues. Germline-derived CDR1 and CDR2 are SGDLS and YYNGEE. Between the trimmed V and J ends, which lost 4 bases and 7 bases, there was a span of 20 bases. The CDR3 DNA reads TGTGCCAGCAGCCCTTCGTCTAATTACGTGGGTGAAGCTTTCTTT. Encoded protein: CASSPSSNYVGEAFF.

This clonotype came up many times. The CDR3 bases are TGTGCCAGCAGGCGGCAGGGTGGTAGCTATGGCTACACCTTC. It is translated as CASRRQGGSYGYTF. The rearrangement uses TRBV6-2 or TRBV6-3 and TRBJ1-2; TRBD1 might be the D (5 bases). CDR3 length: 14 residues. V was clipped by 6 bases and J by 4 bases, with 15 bases between them. Germline CDR1 MNHEY, CDR2 SVGEGT.

In its sample, this clonotype was seen many times. V usage is TRBV6-5 and J usage is TRBJ2-5; no clear D gene. V was pared by 0 bases and J by 3 bases, with 8 bases between. The V gene's germline CDR1 is MNHEY and CDR2 SVGAGI. The CDR3 contains 14 residues. The CDR3 DNA reads as TGTGCCAGCAGTTACTCCAGACGGAAAGAGACCCAGTACTTC. The encoded protein is CASSYSRRKETQYF.

This clonotype was observed many times. The chain carries TRBV28 and TRBJ1-2; a weak D match, TRBD1 (5 bases). The CDR3 spans 15 residues. CDR1 is MDHEN, CDR2 SYDVKM, per germline. The germline V and J ends were trimmed by 5 bases and 2 bases, with 15 bases remaining between them. The CDR3 DNA follows: TGTGCCAGCAGTCCAGACAGCGGGCTAAACTATGGCTACACCTTC. Its protein is CASSPDSGLNYGYTF.

This clonotype was seen a few times. The chain has TRBV3-1 and TRBJ1-1; D not resolved. The CDR3 covers 12 residues. Germline values: CDR1 LGHDT, CDR2 YNNKEL (reference sequence). Deletions cut 0 bases from V and 7 bases from J, with 6 bases between. CDR3 protein: CASSQDEDEAFF. CDR3 nucleotides: TGTGCCAGCAGCCAAGACGAAGATGAAGCTTTCTTT. Drawing the rest from reference TRBV3-1 and TRBJ1-1, the complete variable domain is DTAVSQTPKYLVTQMGNDKSIKCEQNLGHDTMYWYKQDSKKFLKIMFSYNNKELIINETVPNRFSPKSPDKAHLNLHINSLELGDSAVYFCASSQDEDEAFFGQGTRLTVV.

This clonotype came up many times. The gene calls are TRBV24-1 and TRBJ2-2, with 14 bases lining up with TRBD2. CDR1 is KGHDR and CDR2 is SFDVKD in the germline V gene. This CDR3 is 17 amino acids long. V gave up 7 bases and J gave up 2 bases; unmatched junction bases: 5. CDR3 bases: TGTGCCACCAGCGGACTAGCGGGGGGCGTAAACACCGGGGAGCTGTTTTTT. Protein sequence: CATSGLAGGVNTGELFF.

V usage is TRBV30 and J usage is TRBJ1-1; D is unresolved. CDR3 size: 12 residues. The V gene's germline CDR1 is GTSNPN and CDR2 SVGIG (reference sequence). Trimming took off 2 bases at V and 7 bases at J, with 11 bases between the two ends. The CDR3 here is CAWSRIDREAFF. The CDR3 DNA follows: TGTGCCTGGAGTCGGATAGACCGTGAAGCTTTCTTT.

Remarks on this clonotype: Since a much larger clone is just one base distant, this may be a read error. The chain uses TRBV10-3 and TRBJ2-7; 8 positions agree with TRBD1. CDR3 length equals 15 residues. Germline V gene data show CDR1 as ENHRY and CDR2 as SYGVKD. The CDR3 loop is CAIGESTGAGKEQYF. The CDR3 nucleotides read TGTGCCATCGGTGAGTCGACAGGGGCAGGAAAGGAGCAGTACTTC.